This T cell receptor beta chain came from a study of shared clonotypes between healthy human individuals. For this clone: What it binds is not known. The same CDR3 can be traced to other DNA sequences in this sample.

The CDR3 runs 9 residues. Germline V gene data show CDR1 as DFQATT and CDR2 as SNEGSKA (reference sequence). Trimming stripped 0 bases from V and 7 bases from J, with 0 bases between. Sequenced by immunoSEQ multiplex PCR; TCRdb stores in-frame clones only, minus some. The data show some 2,500,000 clones, just under 95% seen once. Study-wide results and caveats: Owing to a small donor count, the genetic and exposure-history diversity represented was limited.

The material sequenced was naive CD4+ T cells from PBMCs. Subset given: CD45RA+ positively selected. This receptor was taken from a man between 18 and 35 years old in good health. Some clones in this sample may be carry-over from other donors' samples. This chain uses TRBV20-1 with TRBJ1-2; no clear D. The CDR3 region has the DNA TGCAGTGCTAGAGATGGCTACACCTTC. As protein: CSARDGYTF.